Presented here are 25 T cell receptor beta chains from one specimen sequenced in a study of cytomegalovirus exposure and HLA in healthy donors. Clones were read by immunoSEQ multiplex PCR, and TCRdb kept only the in-frame ones, dropping some. The sample contains roughly 200,000 clones, 80% to 85% of which appear only once. What was sequenced was PBMCs. The receptor set was obtained from a woman under 30 in good health and CMV-seropositive.

The chain joins TRBV7-2 to TRBJ2-5; 7 nucleotides match TRBD2. The CDR3 sequence is 16 residues long. Germline V gene sequence: CDR1 SGHTA, CDR2 FQGNSA. Trimming removed 1 base from V and 5 bases from J; junction bases left unmatched: 10. In DNA form, the CDR3 reads TGTGCCAGCAGCTTAGAAGGCAGCGGGGCCGGGGAGACCCAGTACTTC. Residues: CASSLEGSGAGETQYF.

This clone was counted only a few times. The chain has TRBV5-1 and TRBJ1-6; TRBD1 matches at 9 bases. The germline V gene has CDR1 SGHRS and CDR2 YFSETQ. This CDR3 region has 15 residues. The J segment lost 8 bases and the V segment lost 1 base, leaving 4 bases of the junction unmatched. CDR3 bases: TGCGCCAGCAGCTTGTCGGGACAGGGTTATTCACCCCTCCACTTT. It yields the protein CASSLSGQGYSPLHF.

The chain combines TRBV2 with TRBJ1-1; D ambiguous. Between the trimmed V and J ends, which lost 1 base and 11 bases, there was a span of 11 bases. The CDR3 has 12 residues. Germline CDR1 reads SNHLY; CDR2 reads FYNNEI. The CDR3 coding sequence is TGTGCCAGCAGTGAAGTGCCAGGTCGGGCTTTCTTT. Translated: CASSEVPGRAFF.

The rearrangement uses TRBV6-1 and TRBJ2-5, with D possibly matching TRBD2 (7 bases). V was clipped by 4 bases and J by 5 bases, with 11 bases between them. Per germline, CDR1 MNHNS and CDR2 SASEGT. The CDR3 has 13 amino acids. This CDR3 reads CASSARGAETQYF. Here the CDR3 DNA reads TGTGCCAGCAGTGCCCGGGGGGCTGAGACCCAGTACTTC.

This chain links TRBV6-1 with TRBJ1-5; D ambiguous. The germline CDR1 and CDR2 sequences are MNHNS and SASEGT. The V gene lost 6 bases and the J gene lost 6 bases, with 6 bases spanning the gap. The CDR3 extends over 11 amino acids. The CDR3 coding sequence is TGTGCCAGCAGCGGGGTTCAGCCCCAGCATTTT. This translates into CASSGVQPQHF.

The chain carries TRBV6-1 and TRBJ2-1, with D unclear. V was trimmed by 6 bases and J by 0 bases, leaving 6 bases between them. The CDR3 is made up of 13 amino acids. Germline V gene sequence: CDR1 MNHNS, CDR2 SASEGT. CDR3 bases: TGTGCCAGCAGGGCAGTCTCCTACAATGAGCAGTTCTTC. This translates into CASRAVSYNEQFF.

The V and J genes are TRBV15 and TRBJ1-1; no reliable D call. V lost 5 bases, J lost 5 bases, and 15 bases lay in between. CDR3 length: 14 amino acids. Germline V gives CDR1 LNHNV, CDR2 YYDKDF (reference sequence). The CDR3 protein is CATSLTTFRTEAFF. CDR3 bases: TGTGCCACCAGCTTGACAACGTTCAGAACTGAAGCTTTCTTT.

The V and J genes are TRBV6-1 and TRBJ1-1; 7 bases align to TRBD1. The CDR3 is 12 amino acids. The germline V gene encodes CDR1 MNHNS and CDR2 SASEGT. Trimming removed 6 bases from V and 7 bases from J; junction bases left unmatched: 5. The CDR3 DNA sequence: TGTGCCAGCAGCCCTGACAGGGTTGAAGCTTTCTTT. Protein: CASSPDRVEAFF.

The chain recombines TRBV7-8 with TRBJ2-3; tentative D call: TRBD2 (6 bases). Germline CDR1 reads SGHVS; CDR2 reads FQNEAQ. Deletions cut 5 bases from V and 14 bases from J, with 20 bases between. The CDR3 contains 13 residues. CDR3 nucleotide sequence: TGTGCCAGCAGCCCCCGGGACTGGCGTAATAGGTATTTT. It specifies CASSPRDWRNRYF.

The chain recombines TRBV25-1 with TRBJ1-6, with D unresolved. CDR3 length: 13 residues. The V and J ends lost 3 bases and 13 bases respectively, with 13 bases between them. Germline CDR1 reads MGHDK; CDR2 reads SYGVNS. The CDR3 spells CASSEGPGGPLHF. The CDR3 region has the DNA TGTGCCAGCAGTGAGGGTCCCGGCGGGCCCCTCCACTTT.

This chain links TRBV2 with TRBJ2-5; D uncertain. The CDR3 has 15 amino acids. V was cut by 6 bases and J by 5 bases, with 19 bases left in between. Per the germline V gene, CDR1 is SNHLY and CDR2 is FYNNEI. The CDR3 loop reads CASRERPWSGETQYF. CDR3 DNA sequence: TGTGCCAGCAGGGAGCGACCCTGGTCTGGGGAGACCCAGTACTTC.

The J gene is TRBJ2-3, the V gene TRBV7-6; 9 nucleotides match TRBD1. The CDR3 has 16 amino acids. Germline CDR1 and CDR2: SGHVS and FNYEAQ. J was trimmed by 7 bases and V by 2 bases; bases with no gene match: 10. CDR3 residues: CASSLSGDRVRNTQYF. The CDR3 coding sequence is TGTGCCAGCAGCTTAAGTGGGGACAGGGTTCGTAATACGCAGTATTTT.

V is TRBV15 and J is TRBJ1-2; 8 bases fit TRBD1. The CDR3 runs 14 residues. Losses at the gene ends were 9 bases for V and 3 bases for J; bases not matched to a gene: 9. Germline V gene data show CDR1 as LNHNV and CDR2 as YYDKDF (reference sequence). The CDR3 DNA is TGTGCCACTAACAGGGGGTCGGGTGACTATGGCTACACCTTC. It codes for CATNRGSGDYGYTF.

V and J are TRBV19 and TRBJ2-6; 7 nucleotides line up with TRBD1. CDR1 is LNHDA and CDR2 is SQIVND in the germline V gene (reference sequence). There are 16 residues in the CDR3. V lost 9 bases, J lost 4 bases, and 12 bases stayed unmatched. CDR3 amino acids: CASRQGLPRGANVLTF. The CDR3 nucleotides are TGTGCCAGCCGACAGGGTCTTCCGCGGGGGGCCAACGTCCTGACTTTC.

This rearrangement joins TRBV7-2 to TRBJ1-2; weak D call: TRBD1 (6 bases). The germline V gene has CDR1 SGHTA and CDR2 FQGNSA. The CDR3 has 16 amino acids. Trimming pared 0 bases from V and 7 bases from J, leaving 18 bases between. CDR3 sequence (DNA): TGTGCCAGCAGCTTAGCCACACAGGGAGGGAGGGGTGGCTACACCTTC. This codes for CASSLATQGGRGGYTF.

V usage is TRBV6-5 and J usage is TRBJ2-7, with a tentative D call TRBD2 (6 bases). The CDR3 contains 11 residues. Germline V gene data show CDR1 as MNHEY and CDR2 as SVGAGI. Trimming pared 7 bases from V and 6 bases from J, leaving 10 bases between. For the CDR3, the DNA is TGTGCCAGCAAGCGGGCAAGCGAGCAGTACTTC. It encodes CASKRASEQYF.

The chain recombines TRBV6-1 with TRBJ1-2, with a tentative D call TRBD1 (5 bases). The ends were cut back, 6 bases at V and 3 bases at J, with 11 bases in the middle. The CDR3 extends over 13 amino acids. CDR1 MNHNS and CDR2 SASEGT come from the germline V gene. The CDR3: CASSPDRDYGYTF. CDR3 sequence (DNA): TGTGCCAGCAGCCCCGACAGAGACTATGGCTACACCTTC.

This chain uses TRBV6-5 with TRBJ1-6, with 7 bases aligning to TRBD1. From germline, CDR1 is MNHEY and CDR2 SVGAGI. This CDR3 region has 15 residues. With 6 bases clipped from V and 7 bases from J, the junction kept 9 bases outside the gene matches. CDR3 bases: TGTGCCAGCAGCAAAATAGGGGGCCGCAATTCACCCCTCCACTTT. Its protein product is CASSKIGGRNSPLHF.

The rearrangement links TRBV7-9 to TRBJ1-5, with D hard to call. V was trimmed by 4 bases and J by 6 bases, leaving 7 bases between them. The CDR3 consists of 12 residues. Germline assignment: CDR1 SEHNR and CDR2 FQNEAQ (reference sequence). The CDR3 sequence is CASSSTAQPQHF. In DNA form, the CDR3 reads TGTGCCAGCAGCTCTACCGCTCAGCCCCAGCATTTT.

The rearrangement links TRBV9 to TRBJ1-2; tentative D call: TRBD1 (6 bases). CDR3 length: 13 amino acids. With 4 bases removed from V and 4 bases from J, the gap between germline ends came to 11 bases. Looked up from germline, CDR1 is SGDLS and CDR2 is YYNGEE. CDR3 in DNA: TGTGCCAGCAGCAAACAGGGTGGCTATGGCTACACCTTC. Amino acid sequence: CASSKQGGYGYTF.

The chain joins TRBV7-6 to TRBJ2-7, with D perhaps TRBD1 (5 bases). Germline loops: CDR1 SGHVS, CDR2 FNYEAQ. V was pared by 2 bases and J by 4 bases, with 12 bases between. This CDR3 has 14 amino acids. In DNA, the CDR3 is TGTGCCAGCAGCTTACACCAGGGTGTTTACGAGCAGTACTTC. Its protein product is CASSLHQGVYEQYF.

The chain joins TRBV15 to TRBJ2-6; D is unresolved. The V gene's germline CDR1 is LNHNV and CDR2 YYDKDF (reference sequence). There are 16 residues in the CDR3. V lost 0 bases and J 0 bases, leaving 6 bases between the germline ends. The CDR3 sequence is CATSRDSGSGANVLTF. The CDR3 nucleotides are TGTGCCACCAGCAGAGATTCGGGCTCTGGGGCCAACGTCCTGACTTTC.

This chain joins TRBV9 and TRBJ2-1; 10 bases map to TRBD2. This CDR3 contains 17 residues. V dropped 0 bases and J dropped 2; count of bases not matched to a gene: 5. Germline-derived CDR1 and CDR2 are SGDLS and YYNGEE. The CDR3 is CASSVESAGGTYNEQFF. DNA of the CDR3: TGTGCCAGCAGCGTAGAGTCAGCGGGGGGGACCTACAATGAGCAGTTCTTC.

This clone has just a few counts. The chain carries TRBV6-1 and TRBJ1-5; D might be TRBD1 (5 bases). Trimming pared 6 bases from V and 10 bases from J, leaving 19 bases between. The CDR3 length is 14 residues. The germline V gene has CDR1 MNHNS and CDR2 SASEGT. DNA of the CDR3: TGTGCCAGCAGAGGAGGGACTGAGAATCGCCCCCAGCATTTT. Translation: CASRGGTENRPQHF.

The chain joins TRBV5-4 to TRBJ1-6, with 8 bases identical to TRBD1. The trim removed 2 bases at V and 8 bases at J, leaving 9 bases unmatched. Germline V gene data show CDR1 as SGHNT and CDR2 as YYREEE (reference sequence). The CDR3 spans 16 residues. The CDR3 region has the DNA TGTGCCAGCAGCTTTCCCAGGCAGGGGGCATATTCACCCCTCCACTTT. It codes for CASSFPRQGAYSPLHF. The whole variable domain, filled in from reference TRBV5-4 and TRBJ1-6, reads ETGVTQSPTHLIKTRGQQVTLRCSSQSGHNTVSWYQQALGQGPQFIFQYYREEENGRGNFPPRFSGLQFPNYSSELNVNALELDDSALYLCASSFPRQGAYSPLHFGNGTRLTVT.